Described below is a single T cell receptor (beta chain) sequence and its context. The antigen remains undetermined. The record originates from a study of STAT5B mutations in CD4+ large granular lymphocyte leukemia. Findings of the study overall: About a quarter of private leukemic clonotypes occurred rarely in other patients' non-leukemic repertoires.

Germline CDR1 SGHTA, CDR2 FQGNSA. The CDR3 covers 15 residues. Trimming stripped 4 bases from V and 5 bases from J, with 18 bases between. Per the study methods: Lowest detectable productive clonotype frequency was 2.59 x 10-5. TCRdb's copy holds only in-frame clones and misses some; the assay was immunoSEQ multiplex PCR. V, J and clone size derive from that table, while D and trimming were established from the DNA sequence. The profile covers approximately 32,000 clones, with 88% appearing a single time and 0.75% to 1% taken by the ten largest. The chain couples TRBV7-2 to TRBJ2-7, with D unresolved. Sequenced input: CD4+ T cells from blood buffy coats. The receptor was derived from a human donor in good health. CDR3 in amino acids: CASSSRTRRVDEQYF. The CDR3 region has the DNA TGTGCCAGCAGCTCCCGAACCCGCAGAGTAGACGAGCAGTACTTC.